The 26 T cell receptor beta chains presented below share a single source sample, sequenced in a study of regulatory T cells in long-lasting Graves disease. Time point noted: newly diagnosed GD, antithyroid drugs for less than 3 months. Generation of the TCR library employed RNA extracted from PBMCs. In building TCR beta libraries, iRepertoire HTBI primers were used together with Arm-PCR of CDR3 regions. TCRdb ran MiXCR on the multiplex PCR reads and lists one entry per CDR3 protein. The sample contains 380,000 or so distinct CDR3 sequences, under 20% of which appear only once. These data were also filed under a second study, of T cells in Graves' hyperthyroidism and ophthalmopathy.

The source material was peripheral blood mononuclear cells (PBMCs), sampled at new diagnosis, from a patient treated with antithyroid drugs. Source of these receptors: a woman in her late teens or twenties with Graves disease.

This clonotype was recorded many times. J is TRBJ1-2 and V is TRBV6-1, with D maybe TRBD1 (5 bases). The ends were cut back, 7 bases at V and 4 bases at J, with 13 bases in the middle. Germline CDR1 is MNHNS and CDR2 is SASEGT. CDR3 size: 13 residues. As DNA, the CDR3 is TGTGCCAGCAACCCCCCCGGGGGCTATGGCTACACCTTC. It encodes CASNPPGGYGYTF.

This clonotype was counted at least ten times. This CDR3 reads CASSLRGLEINEQFF. CDR3 DNA: TGCGCCAGCAGCTTGAGGGGACTTGAAATCAATGAGCAGTTCTTC. The J gene is TRBJ2-1, the V gene TRBV5-1, with D maybe TRBD2 (6 bases). Trimming left V 1 base short and J 6 bases short, with 14 bases between. This CDR3 spans 15 amino acids. CDR1 and CDR2 from the germline V gene are SGHRS and YFSETQ.

This clonotype appeared many times. This chain links TRBV30 with TRBJ2-5; weak D call: TRBD2 (5 bases). Trimming removed 0 bases at V and 6 bases at J, with 14 bases between. This CDR3 has 14 residues. Germline assignment: CDR1 GTSNPN and CDR2 SVGIG (reference sequence). CDR3 in DNA: TGTGCCTGGAGTGTAGGCCGGGGTAGGCAGACCCAGTACTTC. It specifies CAWSVGRGRQTQYF.

As to this clonotype: This clone may be a read error of a much larger clone one base away. This chain joins TRBV20-1 and TRBJ1-2, with D perhaps matching TRBD1 (5 bases). In germline, CDR1 is DFQATT, CDR2 SNEGSKA (reference sequence). CDR3 length: 15 amino acids. CDR3: CSASLIHDWDYGCTF. CDR3 sequence (DNA): TGCAGTGCTAGTCTTATACATGACTGGGACTATGGCTGCACCTTC.

This clonotype was detected ten times or more. The chain links TRBV10-3 to TRBJ2-1; possible D gene TRBD2, 5 bases. Germline loops: CDR1 ENHRY, CDR2 SYGVKD. The V end lost 2 bases, the J end lost 0 bases, and 8 bases lay between the germline ends. The CDR3 loop spans 15 amino acids. The CDR3 sequence is CAISEAGVSYNEQFF. The CDR3 DNA follows: TGTGCCATCAGTGAGGCCGGGGTCTCCTACAATGAGCAGTTCTTC.

This clonotype was recorded a few times. This sequence joins TRBV29-1 and TRBJ2-1; D might be TRBD1 (6 bases). CDR1 is SQVTM, CDR2 ANQGSEA, per germline. This CDR3 spans 14 amino acids. The V gene lost 4 bases and the J gene lost 3 bases, with 13 bases spanning the gap. This chain's CDR3 is CSVVQGRSYNEQFF. The CDR3 region has the DNA TGCAGCGTTGTACAGGGTAGGAGCTACAATGAGCAGTTCTTC.

The rearrangement joins TRBV15 to TRBJ1-1; D possibly corresponds to TRBD1 (5 bases). The CDR3 is made up of 14 amino acids. The germline gives CDR1 LNHNV, CDR2 YYDKDF (reference sequence). Trimming took 6 bases from V and 1 from J, leaving 12 bases between them. This CDR3 reads CATSYRTGNTEAFF. The CDR3 bases are TGTGCCACCAGTTACAGAACAGGGAACACTGAAGCTTTCTTT. The full variable domain, in which reference TRBV15 and TRBJ1-1 provide the parts outside the CDR3, is DAMVIQNPRYQVTQFGKPVTLSCSQTLNHNVMYWYQQKSSQAPKLLFHYYDKDFNNEADTPDNFQSRRPNTSFCFLDIRSPGLGDTAMYLCATSYRTGNTEAFFGQGTRLTVV.

The J gene is TRBJ2-1, the V gene TRBV19, with 7 positions matching TRBD2. CDR3 size: 14 residues. V was pared by 5 bases and J by 8 bases, with 9 bases of the junction left unmatched. The germline V gene encodes CDR1 LNHDA and CDR2 SQIVND (reference sequence). The CDR3: CASSRTSVVHEQFF. CDR3 nucleotides: TGTGCCAGTAGTCGGACTAGTGTAGTCCATGAGCAGTTCTTC.

Notes on this clonotype: This probably arose from a read error, given a far larger clone one base away. This rearrangement joins TRBV11-1 to TRBJ2-3; 9 bases align to TRBD1. The J call is uncertain, as TRBJ2-7 better fits the DNA end. Per germline, CDR1 SGHAT and CDR2 FQDESV (reference sequence). The CDR3 extends over 14 amino acids. In DNA form, the CDR3 reads TGTGCCAGCAGCTTCCGACAGGGGGTATGCGAGCAGTACTTC. Protein sequence: CASSFRQGVCEQYF.

The CDR3 sequence is CASSASGRVDTQYF. CDR3 coding DNA: TGTGCCAGCAGCGCTAGCGGGAGAGTCGATACGCAGTATTTT. The chain combines TRBV5-6 with TRBJ2-3; 10 bases are shared with TRBD2. With 4 bases clipped from V and 6 bases from J, the junction kept 5 bases outside the gene matches. CDR1 is SGHDT, CDR2 YYEEEE, per germline. This CDR3 spans 14 amino acids.

About this clonotype: A much larger clone differs by one base, so this may be a read error. V is TRBV12-3 or TRBV12-4 and J is TRBJ2-1; D remains ambiguous. This CDR3 is 15 amino acids long. Trimming stripped 4 bases from V and 7 bases from J, with 17 bases between. CDR3 nucleotides: TGTGCCAGCAGTTCTGAAAGGACCATTGGGAATGAGCAGTTCTTC. Its protein product is CASSSERTIGNEQFF.

The gene calls are TRBV13 and TRBJ2-7, with 7 bases fitting TRBD2. Looked up from germline, CDR1 is PRHDT and CDR2 is FYEKMQ (reference sequence). The CDR3 totals 14 residues. V lost 0 bases, J lost 4 bases, and 3 bases stayed unmatched. CDR3 loop: CASSLGLAEYEQYF. CDR3 nucleotide sequence: TGTGCCAGCAGCTTAGGTCTAGCGGAATACGAGCAGTACTTC.

V is TRBV7-3 and J is TRBJ2-4, with 8 bases lining up with TRBD1. Gene TRBJ2-3 matches the end of the DNA better, so the J call may be wrong. The germline V gene has CDR1 SGHTA and CDR2 FQGTGA. The CDR3 spans 16 residues. CDR3 nucleotide sequence: TGTGCCAGCAGCTTAGTGTTGGGACAGGCTAGAGATACGCAGTATTTT. Its translation: CASSLVLGQARDTQYF.

The chain has TRBV24-1 and TRBJ2-1; 10 positions agree with TRBD1. Germline CDR1 reads KGHDR; CDR2 reads SFDVKD. This CDR3 is built from 15 residues. V was clipped by 7 bases and J by 4 bases; unmatched bases: 6. CDR3: CATRAGTGAYNEQFF. CDR3 coding DNA: TGTGCCACCAGAGCCGGGACAGGGGCTTACAATGAGCAGTTCTTC.

The V gene is TRBV6-5, the J gene TRBJ1-2; D is perhaps TRBD1 (6 bases). This CDR3 has 14 residues. Trimming removed 1 base from V and 8 bases from J, with 14 bases in between. Germline V gene lookup returns CDR1 MNHEY and CDR2 SVGAGI. CDR3 DNA sequence: TGTGCCAGCAGTTACTTAGGGGGGGCGCGGGGCTACACCTTC. It yields the protein CASSYLGGARGYTF.

This clonotype was seen many times. J is TRBJ2-1 and V is TRBV7-9; D remains unclear. Trimming removed 3 bases at V and 4 bases at J, with 10 bases between. The CDR3 length is 14 residues. The germline gives CDR1 SEHNR, CDR2 FQNEAQ (reference sequence). In DNA, the CDR3 is TGTGCCAGCAGCTTGGGTAGCACATACAATGAGCAGTTCTTC. This encodes CASSLGSTYNEQFF.

Ten or more counts support this clonotype. The chain combines TRBV28 with TRBJ1-1; D perhaps matches TRBD1 (5 bases). Deletions cut 6 bases from V and 4 bases from J, with 18 bases between. The CDR3 sequence is 15 residues long. Germline V gives CDR1 MDHEN, CDR2 SYDVKM. The CDR3 bases are TGTGCCAGCAGACCCACGGGCGGTGGGGGCACTGAAGCTTTCTTT. Translation: CASRPTGGGGTEAFF. Drawing the rest from reference TRBV28 and TRBJ1-1, the complete variable domain is DVKVTQSSRYLVKRTGEKVFLECVQDMDHENMFWYRQDPGLGLRLIYFSYDVKMKEKGDIPEGYSVSREKKERFSLILESASTNQTSMYLCASRPTGGGGTEAFFGQGTRLTVV.

The rearrangement links TRBV20-1 to TRBJ2-1; TRBD2 matches 12 bases. Germline loops: CDR1 DFQATT, CDR2 SNEGSKA (reference sequence). Trimming at V came to 6 bases and at J to 6 bases, leaving 6 bases not matched to a gene. The CDR3 is 14 amino acids. The CDR3 spells CSAASGRAVNEQFF. CDR3 in DNA: TGCAGTGCCGCTAGCGGGAGGGCCGTCAATGAGCAGTTCTTC.

This clonotype was counted ten times or more. The chain is built from TRBV30 and TRBJ1-3; D is ambiguous. V was cut by 6 bases and J by 0 bases, with 9 bases left in between. The CDR3 runs to 13 residues. The V gene's germline CDR1 is GTSNPN and CDR2 SVGIG (reference sequence). The CDR3 nucleotides read TGTGCCTGTGATCGGAGCTCTGGAAACACCATATATTTT. Translation: CACDRSSGNTIYF.

This clonotype occurred many times. The chain is built from TRBV11-1 and TRBJ2-7; D is uncertain. Germline V lookup: CDR1 SGHAT, CDR2 FQDESV (reference sequence). V lost 6 bases, J lost 1 base, and 16 bases lay in between. This CDR3 region has 15 residues. The CDR3 bases are TGTGCCAGCAGGTTGGACCAGAGCCTTTCCTACGAGCAGTACTTC. It translates to CASRLDQSLSYEQYF.

The rearrangement links TRBV12-3 or TRBV12-4 to TRBJ1-3; D ambiguous. The CDR3 extends over 14 amino acids. The V end lost 5 bases, the J end lost 0 bases, and 8 bases lay between the germline ends. CDR3 DNA sequence: TGTGCCAGCAGTCGTACTGACTCTGGAAACACCATATATTTT. Protein: CASSRTDSGNTIYF.

This clonotype has only a few counts. The rearrangement joins TRBV9 to TRBJ2-5, with TRBD2 identical over 8 bases. J lost 2 bases, V lost 3 bases, and 9 bases had no gene match. This CDR3 region has 16 residues. Germline-derived CDR1 and CDR2 are SGDLS and YYNGEE. CDR3 region: CASSEVAGMGQETQYF. The CDR3 DNA is TGTGCCAGCAGCGAAGTAGCGGGAATGGGGCAAGAGACCCAGTACTTC.

The V and J genes are TRBV10-3 and TRBJ2-7; no definite D call. The CDR3 extends over 10 amino acids. V shed 4 bases and J shed 8 bases, with 6 bases lying between them. The germline V gene has CDR1 ENHRY and CDR2 SYGVKD. CDR3 sequence (DNA): TGTGCCATCAGTGTCAAGCAGCAGTACTTC. Translating it yields CAISVKQQYF.

This clonotype was seen a handful of times. The V and J genes are TRBV18 and TRBJ2-1; 9 bases map to TRBD2. V trimming: 4 bases; J trimming: 3 bases; junction bases outside the gene matches: 13. The length of the CDR3 is 18 residues. Looked up from germline, CDR1 is KGHSH and CDR2 is LQKENI. The CDR3 bases are TGTGCCAGCTCACAGACTAGCGGCGGGGCCGGGTTCTACAATGAGCAGTTCTTC. Its translation is CASSQTSGGAGFYNEQFF.

This clonotype is a singleton in its sample. This sequence joins TRBV5-6 and TRBJ2-1, with TRBD1 matching 8 bases. Germline V gene data show CDR1 as SGHDT and CDR2 as YYEEEE. Trimming at V came to 0 bases and at J to 8 bases, leaving 7 bases not matched to a gene. The CDR3 is 15 residues long. CDR3 sequence reads: CASSLGTGKSYEQFF. The CDR3 DNA is TGTGCCAGCAGCTTGGGGACAGGGAAATCCTATGAGCAGTTCTTC.

This clonotype has only a few counts. The chain uses TRBV4-1 and TRBJ2-1; D unclear. The germline V gene has CDR1 MGHRA and CDR2 YSYEKL. The CDR3 length is 15 residues. V shed 3 bases and J shed 5 bases, with 14 bases lying between them. CDR3 protein: CASSHRALTNNEQFF. The CDR3 DNA reads TGCGCCAGCAGCCACCGGGCTCTAACCAACAATGAGCAGTTCTTC.